The 21 T cell receptor beta chains below were found in one sample sequenced in a study of blood T cell repertoires in COVID-19. This table comes from immunoSEQ multiplex PCR, and its TCRdb copy is limited to in-frame clones, with some not included. The sample yields about 300,000 clones, approximately 90% seen once. The sequencing sample was made of peripheral blood. These receptors were obtained from a middle-aged man with acute or convalescent COVID-19.

As concerns this clone: One junction end disagrees with the germline gene, perhaps due to a read error. The chain uses TRBV30 and TRBJ2-6; TRBD1 matches at 10 bases. In germline, CDR1 is GTSNPN, CDR2 SVGIG (reference sequence). The CDR3 runs 15 residues. CDR3 nucleotide sequence: TGTGCTTGGACAGGGGGGTCCTCTGGGGCCAACGTCCTGACTTTC. It translates to CAWTGGSSGANVLTF. Variable domain in full (rest from reference TRBV30 and TRBJ2-6): SQTIHQWPATLVQPVGSPLSLECTVEGTSNPNLYWYRQAAGRGLQLLFYSVGIGQISSEVPQNLSASRPQDRQFILSSKKLLLSDSGFYLCAWTGGSSGANVLTFGAGSRLTVL.

This chain uses TRBV7-8 with TRBJ1-4; 8 bases match TRBD1. Per the germline V gene, CDR1 is SGHVS and CDR2 is FQNEAQ. CDR3 length equals 14 residues. Losses at the gene ends were 2 bases for V and 8 bases for J; bases not matched to a gene: 4. CDR3 loop: CASSLQGAGEKLFF. In DNA, the CDR3 is TGTGCCAGCAGCTTACAGGGGGCTGGCGAAAAACTGTTTTTT.

The V and J genes are TRBV6-1 and TRBJ2-2, with unresolved D. The CDR3 covers 13 residues. V was pared by 3 bases and J by 6 bases, with 8 bases between. Germline-derived CDR1 and CDR2 are MNHNS and SASEGT. This CDR3 is CASSERSSGELFF. Here the CDR3 DNA reads TGTGCCAGCAGTGAGCGGAGCTCCGGGGAGCTGTTTTTT.

The J gene is TRBJ1-2, the V gene TRBV9, with D unclear. From germline, CDR1 is SGDLS and CDR2 YYNGEE. CDR3 length equals 13 residues. V was clipped by 4 bases and J by 7 bases, with 14 bases between them. The CDR3 nucleotides are TGTGCCAGCAGCCCGGGAGGGTTGGGTGGCTACACCTTC. This codes for CASSPGGLGGYTF.

The chain links TRBV9 to TRBJ1-2; D gene unclear. Germline loops: CDR1 SGDLS, CDR2 YYNGEE. This CDR3 region has 12 residues. The ends were cut back, 4 bases at V and 8 bases at J, with 12 bases in the middle. CDR3 nucleotides: TGTGCCAGCAGCCCCGGGAACCGGGGCTACACCTTC. It specifies CASSPGNRGYTF.

This clone has a single count. The chain links TRBV6-5 to TRBJ1-2; D is perhaps TRBD1 (6 bases). The CDR3 runs to 15 residues. Looked up from germline, CDR1 is MNHEY and CDR2 is SVGAGI. Trimming cost V 7 bases and J 4 bases, with 19 bases left between them. CDR3 nucleotide sequence: TGTGCCAGCACCGCGGGGGGGGGCGCGGGCTATGGCTACACCTTC. Its translation: CASTAGGGAGYGYTF.

CDR3 residues: CASRQTRGYSGNTIYF. DNA for the CDR3: TGTGCCAGCAGACAAACCCGTGGTTACTCTGGAAACACCATATATTTT. The rearrangement joins TRBV7-8 to TRBJ1-3; the D is unclear. Germline V gene lookup returns CDR1 SGHVS and CDR2 FQNEAQ. Between the trimmed V and J ends, which lost 6 bases and 0 bases, there was a span of 15 bases. The CDR3 runs 16 residues. Variable domain in full (rest from reference TRBV7-8 and TRBJ1-3): GAGVSQSPRYKVAKRGQDVALRCDPISGHVSLFWYQQALGQGPEFLTYFQNEAQLDKSGLPSDRFFAERPEGSVSTLKIQRTQQEDSAVYLCASRQTRGYSGNTIYFGEGSWLTVV.

The chain uses TRBV11-2 and TRBJ2-2; unclear D gene. The CDR3 covers 13 residues. Trimming removed 3 bases from V and 4 bases from J, with 6 bases in between. From germline, CDR1 is SGHAT and CDR2 FQNNGV. The CDR3 loop reads CASSFFGTGELFF. CDR3 DNA: TGTGCCAGCAGCTTTTTCGGCACCGGGGAGCTGTTTTTT.

The chain links TRBV6-5 to TRBJ1-6; 9 bases map to TRBD1. V shed 6 bases and J 6 bases; nucleotides not matched to a gene: 6. This CDR3 region has 15 residues. The V gene's germline CDR1 is MNHEY and CDR2 SVGAGI. This CDR3 is CASRPDRGANSPLHF. The CDR3 nucleotides read TGTGCCAGCAGGCCCGACAGGGGGGCTAATTCACCCCTCCACTTT.

The gene calls are TRBV24-1 and TRBJ2-1; 9 bases line up with TRBD1. Germline V gene sequence: CDR1 KGHDR, CDR2 SFDVKD. The CDR3 totals 22 residues. V trimming: 2 bases; J trimming: 0 bases; junction bases outside the gene matches: 19. The CDR3 protein is CATSDSLSRDRDLLSSYNEQFF. The CDR3 bases are TGTGCCACCAGTGATTCCTTGTCCCGGGACAGGGACTTACTGAGCTCCTACAATGAGCAGTTCTTC.

V is TRBV11-2 and J is TRBJ2-3; 7 bases align to TRBD1. Germline values: CDR1 SGHAT, CDR2 FQNNGV. Trimming at V came to 5 bases and at J to 3 bases, leaving 11 bases not matched to a gene. The CDR3 spans 16 residues. This CDR3 is CASSTTDRASTDTQYF. The CDR3 DNA is TGTGCCAGCAGCACCACCGACAGGGCTAGTACAGATACGCAGTATTTT. Full variable domain (remainder filled in from reference TRBV11-2 and TRBJ2-3): EAGVAQSPRYKIIEKRQSVAFWCNPISGHATLYWYQQILGQGPKLLIQFQNNGVVDDSQLPKDRFSAERLKGVDSTLKIQPAKLEDSAVYLCASSTTDRASTDTQYFGPGTRLTVL.

This clone was seen a single time. The V and J genes are TRBV7-3 and TRBJ1-1; D is ambiguous. Germline lookup yields CDR1 SGHTA and CDR2 FQGTGA. V lost 1 base to trimming and J lost 1 base, with 10 bases between them. This CDR3 is 15 amino acids long. CDR3 sequence (DNA): TGTGCCAGCAGCTTAAGAGGAGTTCCGAACACTGAAGCTTTCTTT. Protein sequence: CASSLRGVPNTEAFF.

This chain uses TRBV6-4 with TRBJ1-2; a weak D match, TRBD1 (5 bases). V lost 6 bases and J lost 4, with 12 bases in between. The CDR3 runs 13 residues. CDR1 is MRHNA and CDR2 is SNTAGT in the germline V gene. The CDR3 coding sequence is TGTGCCAGCAGCCCCGGGACTACCTATGGCTACACCTTC. This encodes CASSPGTTYGYTF.

The genes are TRBV5-1 and TRBJ1-2; D is ambiguous. Germline V gene sequence: CDR1 SGHRS, CDR2 YFSETQ. The CDR3 sequence is 14 residues long. Trimming pared 0 bases from V and 0 bases from J, leaving 6 bases between. CDR3 in amino acids: CASSLGPSNYGYTF. The CDR3 DNA follows: TGCGCCAGCAGCTTGGGGCCCTCTAACTATGGCTACACCTTC.

The rearrangement links TRBV6-1 to TRBJ2-7; perhaps TRBD1 as D (6 bases). The V and J ends lost 2 bases and 4 bases respectively, with 21 bases between them. Germline V CDR1 and CDR2: MNHNS, SASEGT. This CDR3 is 17 amino acids long. This chain's CDR3 is CASSEKSSSFRGYEQYF. CDR3 in DNA: TGTGCCAGCAGTGAAAAGTCCTCCTCCTTCAGGGGTTACGAGCAGTACTTC.

The J gene is TRBJ1-4, the V gene TRBV15; no clear D. Trimming shortened V by 0 bases and J by 8 bases, and 16 bases separated the two germline ends. CDR3 length: 16 amino acids. Germline CDR1 reads LNHNV; CDR2 reads YYDKDF (reference sequence). The CDR3 sequence: CATSRDLELFAEKLFF. For the CDR3, the DNA is TGTGCCACCAGCAGAGATCTCGAACTTTTTGCGGAAAAACTGTTTTTT. The full variable domain, with the rest looked up from reference TRBV15 and TRBJ1-4, is DAMVIQNPRYQVTQFGKPVTLSCSQTLNHNVMYWYQQKSSQAPKLLFHYYDKDFNNEADTPDNFQSRRPNTSFCFLDIRSPGLGDTAMYLCATSRDLELFAEKLFFGSGTQLSVL.

CDR3: CASSQDRGTAKNIQYF. For the CDR3, the DNA is TGTGCCAGCAGCCAAGATAGGGGGACGGCCAAAAACATTCAGTACTTC. The rearrangement joins TRBV3-1 (or the pseudogene TRBV3-2) to TRBJ2-4, with D possibly TRBD1 on 6 matching bases. The V gene's germline CDR1 is LGHDT and CDR2 YNNKEL (reference sequence). Trimming stripped 0 bases from V and 1 base from J, with 10 bases between. CDR3 length: 16 residues.

V and J are TRBV5-1 and TRBJ1-6; possible D gene TRBD1, 5 bases. Germline-derived CDR1 and CDR2 are SGHRS and YFSETQ. The ends were cut back, 6 bases at V and 3 bases at J, with 10 bases in the middle. The CDR3 loop spans 14 amino acids. The CDR3 DNA reads as TGCGCCAGCACCCAGGGCGACTATAATTCACCCCTCCACTTT. This codes for CASTQGDYNSPLHF.

The V call is TRBV10-3, the J call TRBJ2-1, with unresolved D. Trimming shortened V by 2 bases and J by 7 bases, and 12 bases separated the two germline ends. Germline CDR1 reads ENHRY; CDR2 reads SYGVKD. This CDR3 comprises 14 residues. The CDR3 DNA sequence: TGTGCCATCAGTGAGCTGGGCTCCTGGAATGAGCAGTTCTTC. This encodes CAISELGSWNEQFF.

This chain uses TRBV10-3 with TRBJ2-7; TRBD1 matches at 9 bases. CDR1 is ENHRY, CDR2 SYGVKD, per germline. The CDR3 is made up of 15 amino acids. J lost 5 bases, V lost 2 bases, and 7 bases had no gene match. CDR3 nucleotide sequence: TGTGCCATCAGTGAGACAGGGGGCGTTTGGGACGAGCAGTACTTC. Protein product: CAISETGGVWDEQYF.

The genes are TRBV6-1 and TRBJ1-3, with unresolved D. The CDR3 consists of 14 residues. Per the germline V gene, CDR1 is MNHNS and CDR2 is SASEGT. Trimming took off 2 bases at V and 4 bases at J, with 9 bases between the two ends. CDR3 loop: CASSELSWGNTIYF. The DNA of the CDR3 is TGTGCCAGCAGTGAACTGAGTTGGGGAAACACCATATATTTT.